This section outlines one TCR beta chain sequence together with its context. Original data processing: Researchers report that nucleated cell counts were estimated from reference gene primer amplification. Only in-frame clones appear in the TCRdb table, and some are missing; sequencing was by immunoSEQ multiplex PCR. V, J and clone size were drawn from that table, and D and trimming were deduced from the DNA. The sample shows 300,000 to 350,000 clones, around nine tenths of them seen only once. V was pared by 4 bases and J by 0 bases, with 5 bases of the junction left unmatched. Germline CDR1 is SGHRS and CDR2 is YFSETQ. The CDR3 length is 17 residues. These data are taken from a study of blood T cell repertoires in COVID-19. In the study overall: The United States, Italy and Spain were the sources of the acute and convalescent COVID-19 samples. PBMCs, B-cell-depleted T cells, or T cells provided the cDNA or gDNA that made up the material.

Sequencing was carried out using peripheral blood. This clonotype originated in a woman under 30 who had recovered from COVID-19. The chain links TRBV5-1 to TRBJ2-3, with TRBD2 matching over 13 bases. CDR3 region: CASSPGTSGASTDTQYF. The CDR3 coding sequence is TGCGCCAGCAGCCCAGGGACTAGCGGGGCTAGCACAGATACGCAGTATTTT.